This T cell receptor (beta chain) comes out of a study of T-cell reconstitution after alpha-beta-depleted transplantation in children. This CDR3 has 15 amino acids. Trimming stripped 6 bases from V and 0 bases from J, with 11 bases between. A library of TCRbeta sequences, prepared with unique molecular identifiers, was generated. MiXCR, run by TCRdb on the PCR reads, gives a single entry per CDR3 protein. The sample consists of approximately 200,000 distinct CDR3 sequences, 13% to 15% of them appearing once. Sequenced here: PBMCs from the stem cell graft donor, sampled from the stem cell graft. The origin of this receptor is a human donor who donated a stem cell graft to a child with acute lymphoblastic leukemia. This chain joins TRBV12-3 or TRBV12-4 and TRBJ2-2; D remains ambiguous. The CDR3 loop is CASSFYYTNTGELFF. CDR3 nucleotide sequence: TGTGCCAGCAGCTTTTATTATACGAACACCGGGGAGCTGTTTTTT.